The 6 T cell receptor beta chains below come from one sample, sequenced in a study of T-cell reconstitution after alpha-beta-depleted transplantation in children. Unique molecular identifiers were used in preparing the TCRbeta library. TCRdb called the PCR reads again in MiXCR, with one record for every CDR3 protein. The sample contains about 360,000 distinct CDR3 sequences, roughly 13% of which appear only once. This specimen consisted of PBMCs, obtained from the stem cell graft. Source of these receptors: a human donor who donated a stem cell graft to a child with Fanconi anemia.

J is TRBJ1-4 and V is TRBV5-1; no firm D call. Germline V gene data show CDR1 as SGHRS and CDR2 as YFSETQ. The CDR3 has 15 amino acids. V lost 4 bases, J lost 6 bases, and 16 bases lay in between. Here the CDR3 reads CASSPDPGSDEKLFF. CDR3 bases: TGCGCCAGCAGCCCTGATCCGGGATCGGATGAAAAACTGTTTTTT. The full variable domain, rest sourced from reference TRBV5-1 and TRBJ1-4, is KAGVTQTPRYLIKTRGQQVTLSCSPISGHRSVSWYQQTPGQGLQFLFEYFSETQRNKGNFPGRFSGRQFSNSRSEMNVSTLELGDSALYLCASSPDPGSDEKLFFGSGTQLSVL.

The chain couples TRBV5-1 to TRBJ2-7; either TRBD1 or TRBD2 may fit D (7 bases each). CDR1 and CDR2 (germline): SGHRS, YFSETQ. The V gene lost 0 bases and the J gene lost 2 bases, with 15 bases spanning the gap. The CDR3 loop spans 16 amino acids. Written as DNA, the CDR3 is TGCGCCAGCAGCTTGGACCCAGGGGGGGTCCCCTACGAGCAGTACTTC. Translated, it gives CASSLDPGGVPYEQYF.

The genes are TRBV6-5 and TRBJ1-3, with 7 bases matching TRBD1. V shed 6 bases, J shed 7 bases, and the junction held 9 bases outside the gene matches. Germline CDR1 is MNHEY and CDR2 is SVGAGI. The CDR3 runs to 14 residues. The DNA of the CDR3 is TGTGCCAGCAGCCGGACAGGAATAAGGAACACCATATATTTT. Translation: CASSRTGIRNTIYF.

Comment on this clonotype: This CDR3 fails to terminate in the conserved phenylalanine or tryptophan, so it likely reflects a read error. The J gene is TRBJ1-5, the V gene TRBV12-3 or TRBV12-4; possibly TRBD1 for D (5 bases). The CDR3 runs to 16 residues. V shed 2 bases and J shed 0 bases, with 11 bases lying between them. CDR3 nucleotides: TGTGCCAGCAGTTTATTTTTAGGGGATAGCAATCAGCCCCAGCATTAT. It translates to CASSLFLGDSNQPQHY.

The rearrangement joins TRBV12-3 or TRBV12-4 to TRBJ2-7; D tentatively fits TRBD1 or TRBD2 (5 bases each). Trimming stripped 6 bases from V and 4 bases from J, with 7 bases between. The CDR3 is 11 amino acids. The CDR3 here is CASRGPYEQYF. The CDR3 region has the DNA TGTGCCAGCAGGGGACCGTACGAGCAGTACTTC.

The chain joins TRBV18 to TRBJ1-1, with 7 bases fitting TRBD1. The CDR3 loop spans 15 amino acids. Trimming at V came to 3 bases and at J to 4 bases, leaving 8 bases not matched to a gene. The germline V gene has CDR1 KGHSH and CDR2 LQKENI. The CDR3 DNA is TGTGCCAGCTCACCTAGGGACAGAGATCTCACTGAAGCTTTCTTT. It is translated as CASSPRDRDLTEAFF.